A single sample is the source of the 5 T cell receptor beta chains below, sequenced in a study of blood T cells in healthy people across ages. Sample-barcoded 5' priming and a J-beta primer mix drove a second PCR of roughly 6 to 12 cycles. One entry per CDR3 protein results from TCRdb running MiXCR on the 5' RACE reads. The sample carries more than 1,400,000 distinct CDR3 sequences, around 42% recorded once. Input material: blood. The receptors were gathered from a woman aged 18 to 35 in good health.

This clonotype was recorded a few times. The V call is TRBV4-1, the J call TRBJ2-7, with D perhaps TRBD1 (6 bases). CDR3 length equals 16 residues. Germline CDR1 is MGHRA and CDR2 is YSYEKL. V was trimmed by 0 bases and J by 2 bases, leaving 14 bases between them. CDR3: CASSQEGVGTTYEQYF. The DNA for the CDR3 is TGCGCCAGCAGCCAAGAAGGTGTCGGGACAACCTACGAGCAGTACTTC.

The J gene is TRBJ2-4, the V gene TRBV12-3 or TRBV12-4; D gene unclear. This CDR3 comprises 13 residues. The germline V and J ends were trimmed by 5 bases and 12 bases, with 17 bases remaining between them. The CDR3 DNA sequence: TGTGCCAGCAGTCCCCGGCAGGTGCGTCCTCAGTACTTC. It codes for CASSPRQVRPQYF.

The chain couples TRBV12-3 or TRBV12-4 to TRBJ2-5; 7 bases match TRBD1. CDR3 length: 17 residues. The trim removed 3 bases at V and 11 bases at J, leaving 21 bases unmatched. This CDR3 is CASSFPRTGGIRNEQYF. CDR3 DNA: TGTGCCAGCAGTTTCCCGCGGACAGGTGGTATCAGGAATGAGCAGTACTTC.

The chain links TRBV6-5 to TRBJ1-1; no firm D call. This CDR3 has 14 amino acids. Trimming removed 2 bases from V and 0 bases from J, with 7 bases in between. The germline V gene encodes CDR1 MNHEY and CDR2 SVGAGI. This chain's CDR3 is CASSYRQMNTEAFF. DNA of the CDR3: TGTGCCAGCAGTTACCGACAAATGAACACTGAAGCTTTCTTT.

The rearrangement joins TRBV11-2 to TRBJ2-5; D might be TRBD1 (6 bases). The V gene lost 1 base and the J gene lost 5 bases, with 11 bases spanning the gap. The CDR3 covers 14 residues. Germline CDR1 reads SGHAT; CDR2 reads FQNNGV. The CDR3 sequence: CASSLAGVGETQYF. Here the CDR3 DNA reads TGTGCCAGCAGCTTAGCAGGGGTGGGGGAGACCCAGTACTTC.